This TCR beta chain was sequenced in a study of shared clonotypes between healthy human individuals. About the research overall: Plates per donor: three CD4 naive, three CD4 memory, two CD8 naive, one CD8 memory.

The CDR3 is 13 amino acids. Per the germline V gene, CDR1 is SGHDN and CDR2 is FVKESK. Trimming left V 1 base short and J 8 bases short, with 9 bases between. Using immunoSEQ multiplex PCR, the repertoire was profiled, and TCRdb retains in-frame clones only, with some absent. The sample shows about 110,000 clones, 55% to 70% of them seen only once. The chain joins TRBV14 to TRBJ2-1, with D uncertain. The specimen sequenced was memory CD8+ T cells sorted from blood. Specified subset: CD45RO+ cells pooled with CCR7-negative TemRA cells. The origin of this receptor is a woman under 40 in good health. The CDR3 reads CASSQVWSDEQFF. The CDR3 coding sequence is TGTGCCAGCAGCCAAGTGTGGAGTGATGAGCAGTTCTTC. The full variable domain, with the rest looked up from reference TRBV14 and TRBJ2-1, is EAGVTQFPSHSVIEKGQTVTLRCDPISGHDNLYWYRRVMGKEIKFLLHFVKESKQDESGMPNNRFLAERTGGTYSTLKVQPAELEDSGVYFCASSQVWSDEQFFGPGTRLTVL.